The T cell receptor beta chain described here comes from a study of cytomegalovirus exposure and HLA in healthy donors. Study-wide results and caveats: In vitro, three CMV-associated chains proved specific for CMV antigens. Certain sequence variants were highly shared and formed a cluster, and this cluster was likely a sequencing artifact.

The CDR3 runs 17 residues. CDR1 and CDR2 (germline): MDHEN, SYDVKM. Trimming took off 7 bases at V and 9 bases at J, with 25 bases between the two ends. About this clone: The antigen remains undetermined.

PCR involved 60 Vbeta and 13 Jbeta primers. Method: immunoSEQ multiplex PCR; TCRdb's copy keeps in-frame clones and lacks some. The sample consists of 200,000 to 250,000 clones, around 85% of them appearing once. The V and J genes are TRBV28 and TRBJ1-6; no definite D call. This TCR was recovered from a human donor in good health. The sample comprised PBMCs. This CDR3 is CASTVVAGTVSGSPLHF. The CDR3 nucleotides read TGTGCCAGCACCGTAGTTGCGGGAACAGTCTCGGGTTCACCCCTCCACTTT. Filled out from reference TRBV28 and TRBJ1-6, the complete variable domain reads DVKVTQSSRYLVKRTGEKVFLECVQDMDHENMFWYRQDPGLGLRLIYFSYDVKMKEKGDIPEGYSVSREKKERFSLILESASTNQTSMYLCASTVVAGTVSGSPLHFGNGTRLTVT.